The present T cell receptor (beta chain) was sequenced within a study of OX40 agonist ivuxolimab in advanced cancers. Across the whole study: Enrolled patients in dose escalation had cancers that were hepatocellular carcinoma, melanoma, renal cell or head and neck cancer. Overall study findings and caveats: The authors did not determine the antigen specificity of the expanded peripheral T cells. CD4+ and CD8+ blood T cells expanded clonally by week 6 at 0.1 to 3.0 mg/kg.

The CDR3 runs 15 residues. Trimming took off 4 bases at V and 0 bases at J, with 12 bases between the two ends. The germline CDR1 and CDR2 sequences are SGDLS and YYNGEE. On this clone: The antigen is not known.

Measured with immunoSEQ multiplex PCR; TCRdb has only the in-frame clones, and not every one. The profile shows tens of thousands of clones, about 91% of them singletons. The specimen was CD4+ or CD8+ T cells sorted from blood, collected in a trial of the OX40 agonist ivuxolimab. This chain links TRBV9 with TRBJ2-3; TRBD1 or TRBD2 may be the D gene (6 bases each). The TCR was taken from an adult with an advanced solid tumor such as melanoma, head and neck, liver or kidney cancer. Here the CDR3 reads CASSPQGTSTDTQYF. DNA for the CDR3: TGTGCCAGCAGCCCCCAGGGGACTAGCACAGATACGCAGTATTTT.